Below are 17 T cell receptor beta chains sequenced from a single sample in a study of blood T cell repertoires in COVID-19. The protocol was immunoSEQ multiplex PCR, while the TCRdb copy is restricted to in-frame clones and leaves out a portion. The table lists some 170,000 clones, approximately 80% of them singletons. The specimen sequenced was peripheral blood. The receptors stem from a middle-aged woman with COVID-19, enrolled during active disease.

The chain has TRBV6-5 and TRBJ1-5; D is uncertain. Looked up from germline, CDR1 is MNHEY and CDR2 is SVGAGI. Deletions cut 7 bases from V and 3 bases from J, with 13 bases between. This CDR3 comprises 14 residues. In nucleotides, the CDR3 is TGTGCCAGCACCCCCAACAGTTTCAATCAGCCCCAGCATTTT. Protein sequence: CASTPNSFNQPQHF.

The chain links TRBV7-3 to TRBJ2-1, with 7 bases lining up with TRBD2. This CDR3 is 16 amino acids long. Germline values: CDR1 SGHTA, CDR2 FQGTGA. V dropped 2 bases and J dropped 7; count of bases not matched to a gene: 11. CDR3 in DNA: TGTGCCAGCAGCTTAGCCCGGGACTATCCACGAAATGAGCAGTTCTTC. Protein: CASSLARDYPRNEQFF.

J is TRBJ1-2 and V is TRBV11-2, with TRBD1 matching over 10 bases. V shed 1 base and J 5 bases; nucleotides not matched to a gene: 13. This CDR3 is built from 18 residues. Germline assignment: CDR1 SGHAT and CDR2 FQNNGV. The CDR3 reads CASSLVKRQGARGYGYTF. The CDR3 bases are TGTGCCAGCAGCTTAGTGAAGAGACAGGGGGCGCGGGGGTATGGCTACACCTTC.

The chain recombines TRBV3-1 (or the pseudogene TRBV3-2) with TRBJ1-6; no reliable D call. From germline, CDR1 is LGHDT and CDR2 YNNKEL (reference sequence). The CDR3 is made up of 14 amino acids. V was cut by 4 bases and J by 6 bases, with 10 bases left in between. The CDR3 region has the DNA TGTGCCAGCAGCCCTGAGGAGGGTAATTCACCCCTCCACTTT. Encoded protein: CASSPEEGNSPLHF.

This chain links TRBV18 with TRBJ1-4; TRBD1 matches at 9 bases. This CDR3 has 17 amino acids. Losses at the gene ends were 2 bases for V and 4 bases for J; bases not matched to a gene: 8. Per germline, CDR1 KGHSH and CDR2 LQKENI. The CDR3 is CASSPTPLTGGNEKLFF. The CDR3 coding sequence is TGTGCCAGCTCACCAACCCCGTTGACAGGGGGTAATGAAAAACTGTTTTTT.

This chain links TRBV6-5 with TRBJ2-5; 10 bases match TRBD2. From germline, CDR1 is MNHEY and CDR2 SVGAGI. V shed 8 bases and J 5 bases; nucleotides not matched to a gene: 8. CDR3 size: 14 residues. CDR3 DNA: TGTGCCAGCCTTAAAGCGGGGGGGCCTGAGACCCAGTACTTC. This encodes CASLKAGGPETQYF.

In its sample, this clone was seen once. Written as DNA, the CDR3 is TGCAGTGCTAGTCAGGGGGGAAACATTCAGTACTTC. It is translated as CSASQGGNIQYF. The chain recombines TRBV20-1 with TRBJ2-4, with D tentatively TRBD1 (7 bases). Germline-derived CDR1 and CDR2 are DFQATT and SNEGSKA (reference sequence). CDR3 length: 12 residues. The ends were cut back, 3 bases at V and 6 bases at J, with 9 bases in the middle.

The chain links TRBV19 to TRBJ2-7, with 13 nucleotides matching TRBD2. Germline values: CDR1 LNHDA, CDR2 SQIVND (reference sequence). V lost 7 bases and J lost 3; bases outside the gene matches: 9. The CDR3 is 16 amino acids. This CDR3 is CASTPRRTSGSYEQYF. CDR3 nucleotides: TGTGCCAGTACCCCCCGCCGGACTAGCGGGAGCTACGAGCAGTACTTC.

This clone was picked up a small number of times. V gene TRBV19 combines with J gene TRBJ1-1; the D gene is possibly TRBD1 (5 bases). CDR1 is LNHDA and CDR2 is SQIVND in the germline V gene (reference sequence). The CDR3 has 15 residues. Trimming pared 5 bases from V and 4 bases from J, leaving 17 bases between. The CDR3 sequence: CASSSGHPLSTEAFF. CDR3 DNA sequence: TGTGCCAGTAGTTCAGGACACCCCTTGAGCACTGAAGCTTTCTTT.

CDR3 region: CASSLYPEDIEAFF. The CDR3 DNA reads as TGCGCCAGCAGCTTGTACCCGGAGGATATCGAAGCTTTCTTT. The V call is TRBV5-1, the J call TRBJ1-1; D remains unclear. Germline values: CDR1 SGHRS, CDR2 YFSETQ. This CDR3 is built from 14 residues. Trimming stripped 1 base from V and 8 bases from J, with 15 bases between.

The chain has TRBV5-6 and TRBJ1-4, with D perhaps TRBD1 (5 bases). The CDR3 sequence is 16 residues long. Per the germline V gene, CDR1 is SGHDT and CDR2 is YYEEEE. With 7 bases removed from V and 7 bases from J, the gap between germline ends came to 23 bases. CDR3 DNA sequence: TGTGCCAGCTTCGTCCAGGGAATGATCTCTACTGAAAAACTGTTTTTT. Translation gives CASFVQGMISTEKLFF.

The chain links TRBV28 to TRBJ2-1; 7 nucleotides match TRBD2. CDR3 size: 13 residues. With 11 bases clipped from V and 4 bases from J, the junction kept 8 bases outside the gene matches. From germline, CDR1 is MDHEN and CDR2 SYDVKM. The CDR3 is CASGGFGYNEQFF. The CDR3 nucleotides are TGTGCCTCGGGGGGATTCGGGTACAATGAGCAGTTCTTC.

CDR3 sequence: CASSLAGNQEAFF. The CDR3 DNA reads TGCGCCAGCAGCTTGGCAGGGAATCAAGAAGCTTTCTTT. This chain uses TRBV5-1 with TRBJ1-1; possible D gene TRBD1, 5 bases. CDR1 and CDR2 (germline): SGHRS, YFSETQ. Trimming left V 0 bases short and J 8 bases short, with 11 bases between. This CDR3 comprises 13 residues.

The rearrangement joins TRBV6-6 to TRBJ1-6; TRBD1 matches at 9 bases. Trimming removed 10 bases from V and 7 bases from J; junction bases left unmatched: 11. Germline loops: CDR1 MNHNY, CDR2 SVGAGI (reference sequence). This CDR3 spans 15 amino acids. The CDR3 coding sequence is TGTGCCACGCACCTCCCGACAGGGGGGAATTCACCCCTCCACTTT. This gives the protein CATHLPTGGNSPLHF.

This chain connects TRBV27 to TRBJ2-7; TRBD2 is a possible D gene (6 bases). The CDR3 contains 14 residues. V gave up 2 bases and J gave up 4 bases, with 12 bases separating them. Germline assignment: CDR1 MNHEY and CDR2 SMNVEV (reference sequence). The CDR3 coding sequence is TGTGCCAGCAGTTTAGTAGGTAGCGGTTACGAGCAGTACTTC. This encodes CASSLVGSGYEQYF.

The rearrangement joins TRBV2 to TRBJ2-7; 7 positions match TRBD1. The germline V gene has CDR1 SNHLY and CDR2 FYNNEI. With V trimmed by 8 bases and J by 0 bases, 4 bases remained unmatched. The CDR3 is 13 amino acids. This chain's CDR3 is CASEGTVSYEQYF. CDR3 nucleotide sequence: TGTGCCAGCGAAGGGACAGTCTCCTACGAGCAGTACTTC.

This chain uses TRBV9 with TRBJ2-1, with D unclear. CDR3 size: 13 residues. With 5 bases removed from V and 5 bases from J, the gap between germline ends came to 11 bases. CDR1 and CDR2 (germline): SGDLS, YYNGEE. The CDR3 DNA reads TGTGCCAGCAGTGTCCTTACTGACAATGAGCAGTTCTTC. Its protein product is CASSVLTDNEQFF. The variable domain in full, with the rest retrieved from reference TRBV9 and TRBJ2-1, is DSGVTQTPKHLITATGQRVTLRCSPRSGDLSVYWYQQSLDQGLQFLIQYYNGEERAKGNILERFSAQQFPDLHSELNLSSLELGDSALYFCASSVLTDNEQFFGPGTRLTVL.